The clone carrying this TCR beta chain turned up a few times. These data originate in a study of blood T cells in healthy people across ages. The CDR3 contains 14 residues. From germline, CDR1 is MNHEY and CDR2 SMNVEV (reference sequence). The germline V and J ends were trimmed by 6 bases and 8 bases, with 19 bases remaining between them. A second PCR, run for about 7 to 12 cycles, used a sample-barcoded 5' primer plus a J-beta primer mix. From the 5' RACE reads, TCRdb called clonotypes with MiXCR, one entry per CDR3 protein. Of fewer than 950,000 distinct CDR3 sequences in the sample, 40% to 65% were seen once.

This TCR derives from an elderly man in good health. The genes are TRBV27 and TRBJ1-2; D unresolved. The source material was blood. Written as DNA, the CDR3 is TGTGCCAGCAGCCCCTCGAGGGAGGCGGAAGGCTACACCTTC. It is translated as CASSPSREAEGYTF.